This entry concerns a single T cell receptor beta chain. Its specificity is unknown. Additional DNA sequences in this sample encode the identical CDR3. V was shortened by 0 bases and J by 2 bases, with 12 bases between the two germline ends. The CDR3 totals 16 residues. Germline CDR1 reads LGHNA; CDR2 reads YSLEER. The data were obtained in a study of cytomegalovirus exposure and HLA in healthy donors. General study points: A reported reduction in N-insertions relative to the approximately 670-donor mean was seen in an Asian-associated ancestry cluster in a later analysis. In a later analysis, a missense DCLRE1C variant was linked to TCR beta V- and J-gene trimming.

Primers included in the PCR were 60 Vbeta and 13 Jbeta primers. The data were produced by immunoSEQ multiplex PCR, yet TCRdb's version contains in-frame clones alone and is incomplete. This table holds 90,000 to 130,000 clones, less than 85% found once. Sample: PBMCs. The gene calls are TRBV4-3 and TRBJ2-3; possible D gene TRBD2, 6 bases. The sequence derives from a man aged 25 to 40 in good health and CMV-seropositive. This chain's CDR3 is CASSQDRGGVTDTQYF. In DNA, the CDR3 is TGCGCCAGCAGCCAAGATAGGGGCGGGGTCACAGATACGCAGTATTTT.